This T cell receptor beta chain was captured by sequencing in a study of cytomegalovirus exposure and HLA in healthy donors. Study background: HLA-typed donors were the source of some 85 million unique TCRs, which an early data release held.

With respect to this clone: Its target is unknown.

Findings and limits, study-wide: Among the sequence variants, a highly shared cluster was likely an artifact of sequencing.

It was healthy bone marrow donors who served as donors. The donors, nominally healthy at sampling, likely had unrecorded immune exposures. The ends were cut back, 5 bases at V and 6 bases at J, with 13 bases in the middle. This CDR3 spans 13 amino acids. Germline-derived CDR1 and CDR2 are SGHTA and FQGNSA. 13 Jbeta primers and 60 Vbeta primers were used for the PCR. Profiling relied on immunoSEQ multiplex PCR, and the TCRdb table lists in-frame clones only, not all of them. The table has roughly 140,000 clones, about three quarters seen once. Sequencing input: PBMCs. This TCR came from a man younger than 35 in good health and CMV-seronegative. J is TRBJ1-1 and V is TRBV7-2, with D perhaps matching TRBD1 (6 bases). CDR3 coding DNA: TGTGCCAGCAGCCGTTTCAGGGGCGCTGAAGCTTTCTTT. This encodes CASSRFRGAEAFF.